This T cell receptor beta chain was retrieved from a study of blood T cell repertoires in COVID-19. Assay used: immunoSEQ multiplex PCR; TCRdb lists only in-frame clones, some missing. The sample carries over 60,000 clones, 89% recorded once. The source is a woman in her 50s with active COVID-19. Sequenced: peripheral blood.

Here the CDR3 DNA reads TGCAGTGGGGGGGGTGAAAAACTGTTTTTT. Protein sequence: CSGGGEKLFF. The rearrangement joins TRBV20-1 to TRBJ1-4, with D tentatively TRBD1 (5 bases). The CDR3 contains 10 residues. With 7 bases removed from V and 7 bases from J, the gap between germline ends came to 7 bases. Germline CDR1 and CDR2: DFQATT and SNEGSKA (reference sequence).